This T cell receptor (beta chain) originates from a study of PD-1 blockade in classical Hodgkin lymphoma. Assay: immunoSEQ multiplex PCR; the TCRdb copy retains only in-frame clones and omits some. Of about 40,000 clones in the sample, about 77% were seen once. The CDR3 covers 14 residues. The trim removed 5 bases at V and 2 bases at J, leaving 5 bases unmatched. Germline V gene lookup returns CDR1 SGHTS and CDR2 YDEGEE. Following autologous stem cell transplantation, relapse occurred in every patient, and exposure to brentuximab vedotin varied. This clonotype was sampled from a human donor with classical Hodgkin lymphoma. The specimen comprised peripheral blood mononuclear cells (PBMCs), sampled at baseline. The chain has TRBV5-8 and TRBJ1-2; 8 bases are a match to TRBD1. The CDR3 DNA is TGTGCCAGCAGGGGGACAGGTCGAAACTATGGCTACACCTTC. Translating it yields CASRGTGRNYGYTF.